Below, 8 T cell receptor beta chains from the same sample are listed, as sequenced in a study of response to subunit inactivated influenza vaccine. Via MiXCR, TCRdb re-called the RT-PCR reads, giving one row per CDR3 protein. The sample has 500,000 to 650,000 distinct CDR3 sequences; 6.5% to 8% are singletons. This specimen consisted of PBMCs from blood, obtained roughly 24 months after vaccination. These receptors were collected from a man aged 45-69 years who received an inactivated influenza vaccine.

This clonotype turned up a few times. This rearrangement joins TRBV7-2 to TRBJ2-4, with D hard to call. The CDR3 has 16 residues. Trimming removed 4 bases from V and 0 bases from J, with 13 bases in between. Germline CDR1 and CDR2: SGHTA and FQGNSA. The CDR3 DNA is TGTGCCAGCAGCTCCATCCCCACGCAAGCCAAAAACATTCAGTACTTC. This gives the protein CASSSIPTQAKNIQYF.

There are many counts of this clonotype. This chain links TRBV12-3 or TRBV12-4 with TRBJ2-7; TRBD1 matches at 8 bases. The CDR3 runs 15 residues. V gave up 5 bases and J gave up 7 bases; unmatched junction bases: 13. Written as DNA, the CDR3 is TGTGCCAGCAGTGAAGGACAGGGAATAGTAGAAGAGCAGTACTTC. Translation: CASSEGQGIVEEQYF.

The chain joins TRBV30 to TRBJ2-1, with D perhaps given as TRBD1 or TRBD2 (6 bases each). The ends were cut back, 1 base at V and 0 bases at J, with 10 bases in the middle. Germline assignment: CDR1 GTSNPN and CDR2 SVGIG (reference sequence). CDR3 length equals 15 residues. CDR3 amino acids: CAWSGGGSSYNEQFF. The CDR3 DNA reads TGTGCCTGGAGTGGAGGGGGGAGCTCCTACAATGAGCAGTTCTTC.

The chain uses TRBV6-1 and TRBJ2-1; D call uncertain. Germline V gene lookup returns CDR1 MNHNS and CDR2 SASEGT. V lost 6 bases, J lost 0 bases, and 9 bases lay in between. The CDR3 loop spans 14 amino acids. CDR3 bases: TGTGCCAGCAGCCCTTGGAACTCCTACAATGAGCAGTTCTTC. Protein: CASSPWNSYNEQFF.

This clonotype was counted ten times or more. The chain joins TRBV12-3 or TRBV12-4 to TRBJ2-1; TRBD2 aligns across 10 bases. The CDR3 spans 16 residues. Trimming at V came to 2 bases and at J to 4 bases, leaving 5 bases not matched to a gene. In DNA, the CDR3 is TGTGCCAGCAGTTTATTCGGACTAGCGGATTACAATGAGCAGTTCTTC. It is translated as CASSLFGLADYNEQFF.

A few counts support this clonotype. This rearrangement joins TRBV3-1 to TRBJ2-7, with D uncertain. CDR1 LGHDT and CDR2 YNNKEL come from the germline V gene (reference sequence). The CDR3 is made up of 14 amino acids. V lost 1 base to trimming and J lost 2 bases, with 9 bases between them. The CDR3 loop is CASSQVEAAYEQYF. CDR3 DNA sequence: TGTGCCAGCAGCCAAGTTGAGGCGGCCTACGAGCAGTACTTC.

This clonotype showed up many times. The CDR3 sequence is CSVADGHNEQFF. The CDR3 DNA reads TGCAGCGTTGCTGACGGACACAATGAGCAGTTCTTC. This chain uses TRBV29-1 with TRBJ2-1, with no clear D. Per the germline V gene, CDR1 is SQVTM and CDR2 is ANQGSEA. Trimming cost V 4 bases and J 5 bases, with 9 bases left between them. The CDR3 has 12 amino acids.

This clonotype has at least ten counts. The CDR3 DNA reads as TGTGCCAGCAGCTCATACCGGGACAGGGAAATGAAAAACATTCAGTACTTC. It codes for CASSSYRDREMKNIQYF. This chain links TRBV11-2 with TRBJ2-4; 9 bases line up with TRBD1. V gave up 4 bases and J gave up 4 bases; unmatched junction bases: 11. The CDR3 extends over 17 amino acids. The V gene's germline CDR1 is SGHAT and CDR2 FQNNGV.